This T cell receptor (beta chain) derives from a study of blood T cell repertoires in COVID-19. Study information: Sites across the United States, Italy and Spain contributed samples from acute and convalescent COVID-19. T cells, B-cell-depleted T cells, or PBMCs provided the cDNA or gDNA that served as material.

Trimming stripped 4 bases from V and 3 bases from J, with 11 bases between. The CDR3 spans 13 residues. Germline lookup yields CDR1 GTSNPN and CDR2 SVGIG (reference sequence). In the original analysis: The authors estimated nucleated cell counts from reference gene primer amplification. Sequenced by immunoSEQ multiplex PCR; TCRdb stores in-frame clones only, minus some. The D gene and trimming were derived from the DNA, and the V and J assignments and clone size from that table. The sample lists approximately 170,000 clones; about 83% were seen once. J is TRBJ2-3 and V is TRBV30; TRBD1 is a possible D gene (5 bases). Input material: peripheral blood. The sequence was obtained from a woman of 80 years or more with acute or convalescent COVID-19. The CDR3 DNA is TGTGCCTGGAAGCAGGGTGGGACAGATACGCAGTATTTT. Translating it yields CAWKQGGTDTQYF.